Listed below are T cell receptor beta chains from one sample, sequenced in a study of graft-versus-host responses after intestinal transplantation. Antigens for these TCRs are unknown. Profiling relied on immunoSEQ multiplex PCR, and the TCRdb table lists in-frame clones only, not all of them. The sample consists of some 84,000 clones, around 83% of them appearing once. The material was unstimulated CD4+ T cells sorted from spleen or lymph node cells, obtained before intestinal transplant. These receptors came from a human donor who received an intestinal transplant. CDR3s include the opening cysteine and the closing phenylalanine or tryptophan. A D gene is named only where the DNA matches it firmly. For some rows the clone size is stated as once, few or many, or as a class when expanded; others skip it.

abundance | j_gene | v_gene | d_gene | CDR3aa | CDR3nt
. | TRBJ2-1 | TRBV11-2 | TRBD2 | CASSRAGGRSYNEQFF | TGTGCCAGCAGCCGAGCGGGAGGACGCTCCTACAATGAGCAGTTCTTC
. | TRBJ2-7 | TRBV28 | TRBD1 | CASGGTGPSYEQYF | TGTGCCAGCGGAGGGACAGGGCCCTCCTACGAGCAGTACTTC
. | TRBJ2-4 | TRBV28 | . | CASSPIRANIQYF | TGTGCCAGCAGCCCCATCCGAGCAAACATTCAGTACTTC
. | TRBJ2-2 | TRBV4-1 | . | CASSQDLQGLAGELFF | TGCGCCAGCAGCCAAGATTTGCAGGGATTAGCCGGGGAGCTGTTTTTT
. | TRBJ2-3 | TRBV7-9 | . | CASSLGDTDTQYF | TGTGCCAGCAGCTTAGGAGACACAGATACGCAGTATTTT
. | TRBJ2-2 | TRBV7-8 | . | CASIRDTGSLFF | TGTGCCAGTATCCGGGACACCGGTAGCCTGTTTTTT
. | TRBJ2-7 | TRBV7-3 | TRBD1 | CASSLQGAIRYEQYF | TGTGCCAGCAGCTTACAGGGGGCGATTAGGTACGAGCAGTACTTC
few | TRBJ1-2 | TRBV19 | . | CASLADGRQEIGYTF | TGTGCCAGTTTAGCCGATGGGCGACAGGAGATTGGCTACACCTTC
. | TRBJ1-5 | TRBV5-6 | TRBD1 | CASSLADRGWDQPQHF | TGTGCCAGCAGCTTGGCGGACAGGGGATGGGATCAGCCCCAGCATTTT
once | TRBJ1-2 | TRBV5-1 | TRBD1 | CASSSTFNRGFYGYTF | TGCGCCAGCAGCTCGACCTTTAACAGGGGGTTCTATGGCTACACCTTC
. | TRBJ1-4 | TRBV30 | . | CAWSVNQGMNEKLFF | TGTGCCTGGAGTGTAAATCAGGGCATGAATGAAAAACTGTTTTTT
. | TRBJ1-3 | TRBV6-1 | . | CASSEQQGNTIYF | TGTGCCAGCAGCGAACAACAGGGAAACACCATATATTTT
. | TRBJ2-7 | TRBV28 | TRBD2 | CASSSLPLAGAYEQYF | TGTGCCAGCAGTTCCCTCCCACTAGCGGGGGCCTACGAGCAGTACTTC
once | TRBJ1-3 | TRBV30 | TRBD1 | CAWSVEQGAGNTIYF | TGTGCCTGGAGTGTAGAACAGGGGGCTGGAAACACCATATATTTT
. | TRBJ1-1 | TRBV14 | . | CASSQDMNTEAFF | TGTGCCAGCAGCCAAGATATGAACACTGAAGCTTTCTTT
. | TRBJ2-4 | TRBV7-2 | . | CASSLAGSNAKNIQYF | TGTGCCAGCAGCTTAGCCGGGAGTAATGCCAAAAACATTCAGTACTTC
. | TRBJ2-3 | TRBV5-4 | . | CASAVGQHTDTQYF | TGTGCCAGCGCCGTAGGACAGCACACAGATACGCAGTATTTT
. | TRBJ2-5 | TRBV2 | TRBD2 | CASTDRLAGEETQYF | TGTGCCAGCACCGATAGACTAGCGGGAGAAGAGACCCAGTACTTC
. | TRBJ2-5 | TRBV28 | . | CASSLELRQYF | TGTGCCAGCAGTTTGGAGCTAAGACAGTACTTC
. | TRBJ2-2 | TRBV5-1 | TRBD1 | CASSLGQGGFGELFF | TGCGCCAGCAGTCTCGGACAGGGGGGCTTCGGGGAGCTGTTTTTT
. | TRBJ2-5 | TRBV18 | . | CASSGGLQETQYF | TGTGCCAGCTCCGGGGGGCTACAAGAGACCCAGTACTTC
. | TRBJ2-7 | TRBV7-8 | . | CASSLEAELRYEQYF | TGTGCCAGCAGCTTAGAAGCGGAGCTCCGGTACGAGCAGTACTTC
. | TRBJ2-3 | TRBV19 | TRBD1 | CASSIGQVEGSTQYF | TGTGCCAGTAGTATCGGACAGGTTGAGGGTTCTACGCAGTATTTT
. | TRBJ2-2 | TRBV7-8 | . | CASSLGRTASGELFF | TGTGCCAGCAGCTTAGGACGGACAGCGTCCGGGGAGCTGTTTTTT
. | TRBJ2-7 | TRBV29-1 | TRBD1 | CSVAPGQGAYEQYF | TGCAGCGTTGCCCCGGGACAGGGGGCCTACGAGCAGTACTTC
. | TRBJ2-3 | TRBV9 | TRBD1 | CASSVTGQETDTQYF | TGTGCCAGCAGCGTTACGGGACAGGAGACAGATACGCAGTATTTT
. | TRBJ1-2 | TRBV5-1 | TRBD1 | CASSKGTGDFYGYTF | TGCGCCAGCTCCAAAGGGACAGGAGACTTCTATGGCTACACCTTC
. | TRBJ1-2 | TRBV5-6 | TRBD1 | CASSLGLQGARGYTF | TGTGCCAGCAGCTTGGGGTTACAGGGGGCGCGCGGCTACACCTTC
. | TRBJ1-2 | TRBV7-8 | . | CASSLPGRGYTF | TGTGCCAGCAGCTTGCCGGGAAGGGGCTACACCTTC
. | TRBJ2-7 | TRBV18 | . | CASSLGVPYEQYF | TGTGCCAGCTCCCTCGGTGTCCCCTACGAGCAGTACTTC
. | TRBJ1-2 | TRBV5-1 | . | CASSPGPGVGNYGYTF | TGCGCCAGCAGCCCGGGGCCGGGGGTAGGAAACTATGGCTACACCTTC
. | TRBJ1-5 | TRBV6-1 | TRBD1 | CASMTTGGINQPQHF | TGTGCCAGCATGACAACAGGGGGAATCAATCAGCCCCAGCATTTT
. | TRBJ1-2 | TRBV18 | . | CASSPQGLDYGYTF | TGTGCCAGCTCACCACAGGGGTTGGACTATGGCTACACCTTC
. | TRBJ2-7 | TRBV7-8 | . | CASSPKGRGTYEQYF | TGTGCCAGCAGCCCCAAAGGGAGGGGGACCTACGAGCAGTACTTC
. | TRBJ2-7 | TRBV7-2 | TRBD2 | CASSFRAGLAMGDEQYF | TGTGCCAGCAGCTTCCGCGCCGGACTAGCGATGGGAGACGAGCAGTACTTC
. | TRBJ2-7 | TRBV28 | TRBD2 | CASRREGLPYEQYF | TGTGCCAGCAGGCGGGAGGGCCTCCCCTACGAGCAGTACTTC
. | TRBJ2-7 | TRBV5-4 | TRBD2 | CASRSGLAGEQYF | TGTGCCAGCAGGTCGGGACTAGCGGGAGAGCAGTACTTC
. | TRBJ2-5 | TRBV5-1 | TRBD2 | CASSQGGNAETQYF | TGCGCCAGCAGTCAGGGAGGGAACGCGGAGACCCAGTACTTC
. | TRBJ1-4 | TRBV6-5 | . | CASHRGGAGNEKLFF | TGTGCCAGCCATAGGGGGGGCGCAGGTAATGAAAAACTGTTTTTT
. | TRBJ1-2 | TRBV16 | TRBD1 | CASSQQTGRYGYTF | TGTGCCAGCAGCCAGCAGACAGGGAGGTATGGCTACACCTTC
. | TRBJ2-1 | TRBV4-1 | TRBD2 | CASSQETSGSFNEQFF | TGCGCCAGCAGCCAAGAAACTAGCGGGAGCTTCAATGAGCAGTTCTTC
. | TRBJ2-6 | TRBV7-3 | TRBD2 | CASSLSGSVVLTF | TGTGCCAGCAGCCTCAGCGGGAGTGTCGTCCTGACTTTC
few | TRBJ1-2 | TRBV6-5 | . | CASSYSSSFNYGYTF | TGTGCCAGCAGTTACTCTAGCAGCTTTAACTATGGCTACACCTTC
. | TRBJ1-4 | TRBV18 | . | CASSPPGREGEKLFF | TGTGCCAGCTCACCACCGGGCAGGGAGGGCGAAAAACTGTTTTTT
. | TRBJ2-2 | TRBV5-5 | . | CASSFGGSRNRELFF | TGTGCCAGCAGCTTTGGGGGGTCCCGCAACAGGGAGCTGTTTTTT
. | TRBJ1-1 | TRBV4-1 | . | CASSPRVGAGKSTEAFF | TGCGCCAGCAGCCCTCGAGTGGGCGCGGGAAAAAGCACTGAAGCTTTCTTT
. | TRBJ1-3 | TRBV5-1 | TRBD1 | CASSSTGGFGNTIYF | TGCGCCAGCAGCTCGACAGGGGGCTTTGGAAACACCATATATTTT
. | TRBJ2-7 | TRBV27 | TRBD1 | CASRRTGGYEQYF | TGTGCCAGCAGGAGGACAGGGGGGTACGAGCAGTACTTC